This TCR beta chain was identified during a study of CD8 T cells in ankylosing spondylitis (dated 2017 in TCRdb). The study in broad terms: The study profiled T cell receptor beta repertoires in healthy donors and ankylosing spondylitis patients to find disease-linked TCR variants. The whole study cohort included 108 healthy donors and 20 to 30 ankylosing spondylitis patients. Samples of peripheral blood were taken, and for ankylosing spondylitis patients, synovial fluid was collected as well. The research as a whole found: The disease-linked clones were reported as significantly enriched in matched synovial fluid samples from ankylosing spondylitis patients. Some motif variants were previously reported in synovial fluid and blood of reactive arthritis patients, suggesting common disease-initiation mechanisms. A TCR beta motif made up of fewer than 10 highly homologous amino acid variants appeared to be characteristic of blood from ankylosing spondylitis patients. The disease-linked clones had a CD8+ phenotype and were found at relatively low frequencies in peripheral blood.

Reads for this sample came from an Illumina HiSeq 2500. Quantitative 5'-RACE with molecular barcodes was used to prepare TCR beta libraries. Per the authors' processing: A new computational method based on a probabilistic model of VDJ rearrangement was used to identify disease-linked TCR variants. The public sequencing data were trimmed at Q25 with fastp and processed into clonotypes with MiXCR by TCRdb, which kept only in-frame beta chains. Entries that share a CDR3 protein sequence are merged under the most common genes and DNA. The V and J calls were not made by the authors but by TCRdb's processing. Recorded for this sample are over 600,000 distinct CDR3 sequences; around 20% of them occurred a single time. The top ten constitute around 19% of the sample. Compared with germline, V lacks 5 bases and J lacks 6 bases; bases without a gene match: 4. Spanning cysteine to phenylalanine, the CDR3 consists of 13 amino acids. Only CDR3 DNA is held: 39 bases, read in frame from base 1. Based on the germline V gene, the CDR1 and CDR2 sequences are SGHTA and FQGNSA.

This clonotype appeared a few times. Its antigen is currently not known. Qualities for individual bases were not recorded, and no much larger clone is one base off. The sequence was obtained from a male donor with ankylosing spondylitis. The sequencing input was blood, either unsorted or a sorted T cell fraction (not recorded which). The V and J genes are TRBV7-2 and TRBJ2-7, and 10 junctional nucleotides match TRBD1. The nucleotide sequence is TGTGCCAGCAGCGCCGGACAGGGGGTCGAGCAGTACTTC. Its protein is CASSAGQGVEQYF.